These 8 T cell receptor beta chains originate from one sample sequenced in a study of a mutant IDH1 vaccine in newly diagnosed glioma. Sequencing used immunoSEQ multiplex PCR; TCRdb keeps in-frame clones, though not all of them. The sample lists about 50,000 clones; 85% to 95% were seen once. Antigen specificity for these receptors is unknown. Time point of the sample: week 35, safety follow-up. Doses of 300 ug of mutant IDH1 20-mer peptide were given with topical imiquimod. Here the sequenced sample was PBMCs, taken from a glioma patient whose treatment included an IDH1 peptide vaccine. These receptors all stem from a man aged 50-60 years with glioma.

The chain carries TRBV5-1 and TRBJ2-1, with 8 bases that match TRBD2. Trimming took 4 bases from V and 4 from J; bases not matched to a gene: 7. The CDR3 runs to 15 residues. Germline V lookup: CDR1 SGHRS, CDR2 YFSETQ. CDR3 sequence reads: CASSTTSVLYNEQFF. CDR3 DNA: TGCGCCAGCAGCACGACTAGCGTCTTATACAATGAGCAGTTCTTC.

The chain is built from TRBV5-8 and TRBJ2-2; D remains ambiguous. The V and J ends lost 0 bases and 12 bases respectively, with 12 bases between them. This CDR3 spans 13 amino acids. Germline V gene sequence: CDR1 SGHTS, CDR2 YDEGEE. The CDR3 sequence is CASSLERRQKLFF. The CDR3 DNA follows: TGTGCCAGCAGCTTGGAACGGCGCCAGAAGCTGTTTTTT.

The chain employs TRBV28 and TRBJ1-1; D unresolved. The germline V gene has CDR1 MDHEN and CDR2 SYDVKM. The germline V and J ends were trimmed by 5 bases and 1 base, with 11 bases remaining between them. CDR3 length: 14 residues. CDR3 loop: CASSIGRRNTEAFF. CDR3 bases: TGTGCCAGCAGTATCGGGCGGAGGAACACTGAAGCTTTCTTT.

The chain uses TRBV18 and TRBJ1-5; no reliable D call. With 6 bases removed from V and 0 bases from J, the gap between germline ends came to 12 bases. The CDR3 has 15 residues. Germline CDR1 reads KGHSH; CDR2 reads LQKENI. The CDR3 reads CASSRNIDSNQPQHF. The CDR3 DNA follows: TGTGCCAGCTCGCGGAATATCGATAGCAATCAGCCCCAGCATTTT.

The rearrangement joins TRBV9 to TRBJ2-1; D may be TRBD2 (7 bases). Trimming shortened V by 2 bases and J by 7 bases, and 16 bases separated the two germline ends. CDR1 SGDLS and CDR2 YYNGEE come from the germline V gene. CDR3 size: 15 residues. CDR3 region: CASSVGGRIGNEQFF. The CDR3 DNA is TGTGCCAGCAGCGTGGGGGGGCGTATTGGAAATGAGCAGTTCTTC.

The V and J genes are TRBV14 and TRBJ2-7, with D possibly being TRBD2 (6 bases). The CDR3 extends over 15 amino acids. The germline V gene encodes CDR1 SGHDN and CDR2 FVKESK. Trimming shortened V by 2 bases and J by 0 bases, and 11 bases separated the two germline ends. For the CDR3, the DNA is TGTGCCAGCAGCCAACAGCGGGTGAACTCCTACGAGCAGTACTTC. This codes for CASSQQRVNSYEQYF.

This clone has a handful of counts. The chain combines TRBV19 with TRBJ1-1; 8 positions agree with TRBD1. The CDR3 extends over 16 amino acids. V gave up 5 bases and J gave up 5 bases; unmatched junction bases: 13. CDR1 is LNHDA, CDR2 SQIVND, per germline (reference sequence). As DNA, the CDR3 is TGTGCCAGTAGTCCGCGACAGGGGTTAGGTAGGACTGAAGCTTTCTTT. Translation: CASSPRQGLGRTEAFF.

The chain employs TRBV6-6 and TRBJ1-5; TRBD1 aligns across 8 bases. CDR3 size: 13 residues. Germline CDR1 and CDR2: MNHNY and SVGAGI (reference sequence). The junction had 4 bases not matched to a gene; V was cut back by 5 bases and J by 7 bases. DNA of the CDR3: TGTGCCAGCAGTCAGGGGGCTTCGCAGCCCCAGCATTTT. Protein sequence: CASSQGASQPQHF.